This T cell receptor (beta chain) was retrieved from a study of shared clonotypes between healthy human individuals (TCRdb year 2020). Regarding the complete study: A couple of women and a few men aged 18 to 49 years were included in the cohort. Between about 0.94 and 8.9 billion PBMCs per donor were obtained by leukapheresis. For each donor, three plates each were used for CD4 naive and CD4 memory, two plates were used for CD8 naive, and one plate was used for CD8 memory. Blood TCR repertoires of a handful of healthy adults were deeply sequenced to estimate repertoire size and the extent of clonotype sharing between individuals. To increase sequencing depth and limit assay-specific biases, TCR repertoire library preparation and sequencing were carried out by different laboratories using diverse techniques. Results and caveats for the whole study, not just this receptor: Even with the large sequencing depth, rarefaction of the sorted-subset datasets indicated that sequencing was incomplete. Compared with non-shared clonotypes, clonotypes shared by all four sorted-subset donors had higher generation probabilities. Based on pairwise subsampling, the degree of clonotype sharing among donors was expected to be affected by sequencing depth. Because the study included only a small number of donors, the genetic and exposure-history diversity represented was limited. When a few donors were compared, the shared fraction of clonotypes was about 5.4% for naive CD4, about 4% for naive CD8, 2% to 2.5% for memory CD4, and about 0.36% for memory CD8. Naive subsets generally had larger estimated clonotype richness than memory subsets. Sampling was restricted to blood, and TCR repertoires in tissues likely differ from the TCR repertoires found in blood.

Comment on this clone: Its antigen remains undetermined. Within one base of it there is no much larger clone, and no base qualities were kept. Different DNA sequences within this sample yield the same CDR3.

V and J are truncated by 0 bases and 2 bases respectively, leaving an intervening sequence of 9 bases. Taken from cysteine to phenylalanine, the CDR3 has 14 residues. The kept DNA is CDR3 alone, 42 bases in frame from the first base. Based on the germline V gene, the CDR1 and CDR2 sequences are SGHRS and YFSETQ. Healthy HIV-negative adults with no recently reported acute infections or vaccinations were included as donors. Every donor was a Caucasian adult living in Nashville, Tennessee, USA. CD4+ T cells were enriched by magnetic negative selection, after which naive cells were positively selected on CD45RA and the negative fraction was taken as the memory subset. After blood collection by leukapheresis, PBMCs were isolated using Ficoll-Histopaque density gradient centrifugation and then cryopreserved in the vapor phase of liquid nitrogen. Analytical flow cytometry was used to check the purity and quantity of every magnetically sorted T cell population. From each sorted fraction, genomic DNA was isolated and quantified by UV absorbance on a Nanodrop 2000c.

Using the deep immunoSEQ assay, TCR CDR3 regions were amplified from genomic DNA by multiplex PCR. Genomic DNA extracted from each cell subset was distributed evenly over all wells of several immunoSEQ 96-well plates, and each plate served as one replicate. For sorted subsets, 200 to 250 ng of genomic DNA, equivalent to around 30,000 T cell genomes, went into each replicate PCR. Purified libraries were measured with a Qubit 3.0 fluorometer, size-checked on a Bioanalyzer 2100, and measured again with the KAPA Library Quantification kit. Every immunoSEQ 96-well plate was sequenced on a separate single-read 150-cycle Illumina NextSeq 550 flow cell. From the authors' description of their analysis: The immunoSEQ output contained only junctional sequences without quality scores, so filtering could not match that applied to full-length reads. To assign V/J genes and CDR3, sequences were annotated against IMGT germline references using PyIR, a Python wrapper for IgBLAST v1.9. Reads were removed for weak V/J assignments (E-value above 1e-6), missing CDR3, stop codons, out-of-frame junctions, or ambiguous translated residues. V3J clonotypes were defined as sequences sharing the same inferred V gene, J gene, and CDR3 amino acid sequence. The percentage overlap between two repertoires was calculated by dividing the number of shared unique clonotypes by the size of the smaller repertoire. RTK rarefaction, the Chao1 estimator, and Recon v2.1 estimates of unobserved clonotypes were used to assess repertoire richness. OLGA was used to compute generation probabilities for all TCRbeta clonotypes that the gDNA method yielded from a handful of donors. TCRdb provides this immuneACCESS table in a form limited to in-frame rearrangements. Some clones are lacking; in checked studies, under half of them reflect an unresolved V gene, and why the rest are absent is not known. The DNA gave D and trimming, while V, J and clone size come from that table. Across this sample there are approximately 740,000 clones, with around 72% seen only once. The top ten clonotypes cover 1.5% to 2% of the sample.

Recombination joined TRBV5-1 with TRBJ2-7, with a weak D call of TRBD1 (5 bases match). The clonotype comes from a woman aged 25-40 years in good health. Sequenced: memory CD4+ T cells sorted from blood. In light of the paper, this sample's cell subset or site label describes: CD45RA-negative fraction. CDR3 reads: CASSLEGPPYEQYF. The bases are TGCGCCAGCAGCTTGGAGGGGCCCCCCTACGAGCAGTACTTC.